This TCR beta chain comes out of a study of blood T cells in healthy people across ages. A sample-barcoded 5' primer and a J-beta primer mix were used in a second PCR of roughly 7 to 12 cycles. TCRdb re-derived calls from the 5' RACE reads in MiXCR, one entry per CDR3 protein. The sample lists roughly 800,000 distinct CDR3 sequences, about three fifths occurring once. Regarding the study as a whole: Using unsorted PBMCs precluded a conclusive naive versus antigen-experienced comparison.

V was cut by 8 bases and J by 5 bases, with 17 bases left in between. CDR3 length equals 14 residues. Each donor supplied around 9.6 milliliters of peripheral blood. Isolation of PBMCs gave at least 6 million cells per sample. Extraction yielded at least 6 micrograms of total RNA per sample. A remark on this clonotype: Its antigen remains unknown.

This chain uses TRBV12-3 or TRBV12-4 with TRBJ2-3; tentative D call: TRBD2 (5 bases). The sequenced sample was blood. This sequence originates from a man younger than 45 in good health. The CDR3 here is CASRGLSGIDTQYF. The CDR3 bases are TGTGCCAGCCGCGGACTGTCCGGGATAGATACGCAGTATTTT.